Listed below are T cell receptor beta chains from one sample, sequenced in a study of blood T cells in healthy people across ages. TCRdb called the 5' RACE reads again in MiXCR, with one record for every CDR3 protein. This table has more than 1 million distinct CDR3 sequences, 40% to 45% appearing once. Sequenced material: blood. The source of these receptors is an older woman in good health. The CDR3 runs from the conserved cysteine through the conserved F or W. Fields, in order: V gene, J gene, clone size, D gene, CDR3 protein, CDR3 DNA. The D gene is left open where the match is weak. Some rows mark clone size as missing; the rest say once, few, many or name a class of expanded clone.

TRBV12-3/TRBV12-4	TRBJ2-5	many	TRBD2	CASSLSMAGGPRETQYF	TGTGCCAGCAGTTTATCGATGGCGGGAGGGCCTCGGGAGACCCAGTACTTC
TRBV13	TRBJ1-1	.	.	CASSSAVEVEAFF	TGTGCCAGCAGCTCGGCTGTGGAGGTTGAAGCTTTCTTT
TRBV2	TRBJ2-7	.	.	CATTLGIGIEQYF	TGTGCCACCACCCTGGGCATAGGGATTGAGCAGTACTTC
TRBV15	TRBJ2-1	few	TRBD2	CATSRVAGVNEQFF	TGTGCCACCAGCAGAGTAGCGGGGGTCAATGAGCAGTTCTTC
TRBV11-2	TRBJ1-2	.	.	CASSPLVSPYGYTF	TGTGCCAGCAGCCCCCTGGTTTCCCCCTATGGCTACACCTTC
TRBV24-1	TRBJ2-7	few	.	CATSDYSSYEQYF	TGTGCCACCAGTGACTATAGCTCCTACGAGCAGTACTTC
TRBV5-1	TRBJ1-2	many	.	CASSLAGDYGYTF	TGTGCCAGCAGCTTAGCAGGGGACTATGGCTACACCTTC
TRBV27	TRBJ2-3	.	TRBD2	CASSLATSGRGHTQYF	TGTGCCAGCAGTTTGGCAACTAGCGGGAGAGGACATACGCAGTATTTT
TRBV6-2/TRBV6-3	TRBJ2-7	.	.	CASSYTTSEQYF	TGTGCCAGCAGTTACACCACGTCTGAGCAGTACTTC
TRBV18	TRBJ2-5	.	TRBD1	CASSGTTGFTETQYF	TGTGCCAGCTCAGGAACGACAGGGTTCACAGAGACCCAGTACTTC
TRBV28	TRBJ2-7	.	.	CASNSPGPGRLEQYF	TGTGCCAGCAATTCTCCGGGACCTGGGCGTCTCGAGCAGTACTTC
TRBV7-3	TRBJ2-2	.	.	CASSPAPARSSGELFF	TGTGCCAGCAGCCCCGCCCCCGCGAGGTCCTCCGGGGAGCTGTTTTTT
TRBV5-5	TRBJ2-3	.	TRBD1	CACSSGQRTDTQYF	TGTGCCTGCTCATCGGGACAGCGCACAGATACGCAGTATTTT
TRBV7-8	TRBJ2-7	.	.	CASSLVGGETYEQYF	TGTGCCAGCAGCTTAGTAGGTGGCGAAACCTACGAGCAGTACTTC
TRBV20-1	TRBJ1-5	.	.	CSARPPYSNQPQHF	TGCAGTGCTAGACCCCCATATAGCAATCAGCCCCAGCATTTT
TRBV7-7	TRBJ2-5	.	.	CASSQSGAHGETQYF	TGTGCCAGCAGCCAATCGGGGGCCCATGGGGAGACCCAGTACTTC
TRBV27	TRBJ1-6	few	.	CASSLFDQGRSPLHF	TGTGCCAGCAGTTTATTTGACCAGGGGCGATCACCCCTCCACTTT
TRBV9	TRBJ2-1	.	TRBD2	CASSGGLAGVEQFF	TGTGCCAGCAGCGGGGGACTAGCGGGAGTTGAGCAGTTCTTC
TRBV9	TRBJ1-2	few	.	CASSVSPHNYGYTF	TGTGCCAGCAGCGTATCACCTCACAACTATGGCTACACCTTC
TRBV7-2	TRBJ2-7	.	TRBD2	CASSPSGGATTYEQYF	TGTGCCAGCAGCCCCTCCGGGGGGGCAACCACCTACGAGCAGTACTTC
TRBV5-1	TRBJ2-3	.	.	CASSWTADTQYF	TGCGCCAGCAGCTGGACCGCCGATACGCAGTATTTT
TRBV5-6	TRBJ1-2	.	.	CASSLASQANGANGLEGYTF	TGTGCCAGCAGCTTGGCCTCCCAGGCCAACGGGGCTAACGGCCTTGAGGGCTACACCTTC
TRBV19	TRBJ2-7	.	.	CASSRQDQYEQYF	TGTGCCAGTAGTAGGCAGGATCAATACGAGCAGTACTTC
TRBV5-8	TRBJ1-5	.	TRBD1	CASSLWDRGSHSNQPQHF	TGTGCCAGCAGCTTGTGGGACAGGGGGTCTCATAGCAATCAGCCCCAGCATTTT
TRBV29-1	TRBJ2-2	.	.	CSVEDGFTGELFF	TGCAGCGTGGAAGATGGGTTCACCGGGGAGCTGTTTTTT
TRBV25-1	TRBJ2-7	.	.	CASSQDISSYEQYF	TGTGCCAGCAGTCAAGATATATCCTCCTACGAGCAGTACTTC
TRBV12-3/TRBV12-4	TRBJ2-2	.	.	CASTLGGIGELFF	TGTGCCAGCACACTAGGTGGCATCGGGGAGCTGTTTTTT
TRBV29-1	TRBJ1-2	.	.	CSVDRGDYGYTF	TGCAGCGTTGATAGGGGGGACTATGGCTACACCTTC
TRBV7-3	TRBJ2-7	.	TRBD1	CASSQARGSEQYF	TGTGCCAGCAGCCAAGCCAGGGGGAGCGAGCAGTACTTC
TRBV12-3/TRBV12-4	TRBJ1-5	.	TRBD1	CASSFDLGGTDHQPQHF	TGTGCCAGCAGTTTCGACTTGGGGGGGACAGACCATCAGCCCCAGCATTTT
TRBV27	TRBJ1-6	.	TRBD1	CASSFLTGTGLNSPLHF	TGTGCCAGCAGTTTCCTCACTGGGACAGGACTTAATTCACCCCTCCACTTT
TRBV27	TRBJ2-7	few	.	CASSPTWGSRSYEQYF	TGTGCCAGCAGCCCCACGTGGGGGAGTCGGTCCTACGAGCAGTACTTC
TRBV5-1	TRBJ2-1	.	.	CASSLGPPLDEQFF	TGCGCCAGCAGCTTGGGACCGCCATTGGATGAGCAGTTCTTC
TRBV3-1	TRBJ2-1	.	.	CASTQLGISYNEQFF	TGTGCCAGCACCCAACTAGGTATCTCCTACAATGAGCAGTTCTTC
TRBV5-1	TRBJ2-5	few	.	CASHEGETQYF	TGCGCCAGCCATGAGGGGGAGACCCAGTACTTC
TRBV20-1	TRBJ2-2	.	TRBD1	CSAPGTGGTGELFF	TGCAGTGCTCCTGGGACAGGGGGCACCGGGGAGCTGTTTTTT
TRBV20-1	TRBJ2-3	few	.	CSASKGSRTDTQYF	TGCAGTGCTAGTAAAGGCTCGCGCACAGATACGCAGTATTTT
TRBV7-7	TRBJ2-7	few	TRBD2	CASSPRLPGGAYNEQYF	TGTGCCAGCAGCCCTCGCCTCCCCGGGGGGGCCTACAATGAGCAGTACTTC
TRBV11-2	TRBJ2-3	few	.	CASSLRPAEDTQYF	TGTGCCAGCAGCTTAAGGCCAGCGGAAGATACGCAGTATTTT
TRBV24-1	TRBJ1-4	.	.	CATSDTIGKLFF	TGTGCCACCAGTGACACGATCGGAAAACTGTTTTTT
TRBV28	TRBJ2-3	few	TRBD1	CASSLGDRGRSTDTQYF	TGTGCCAGCAGTTTGGGGGACAGGGGTAGAAGCACAGATACGCAGTATTTT
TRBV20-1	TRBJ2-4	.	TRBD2	CSAQTSGRAAGNIQYF	TGCAGTGCCCAGACTAGCGGGAGGGCCGCGGGAAACATTCAGTACTTC
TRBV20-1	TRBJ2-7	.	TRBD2	CSAPRTSGSGSTYEQYF	TGCAGTGCTCCTCGGACTAGCGGGAGTGGTTCAACCTACGAGCAGTACTTC
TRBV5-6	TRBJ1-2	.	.	CASSLIDTNYGYTF	TGTGCCAGCAGCTTGATTGATACAAACTATGGCTACACCTTC
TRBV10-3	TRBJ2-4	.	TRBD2	CAISGQREYNIQYF	TGTGCCATCAGTGGCCAGCGGGAGTACAACATTCAGTACTTC
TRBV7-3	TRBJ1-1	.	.	CASSLKTAGTEAFF	TGTGCCAGCAGCTTAAAGACCGCAGGAACTGAAGCTTTCTTT
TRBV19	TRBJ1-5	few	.	CASSIRDFNQPQHF	TGTGCCAGTAGTATCCGGGACTTCAATCAGCCCCAGCATTTT